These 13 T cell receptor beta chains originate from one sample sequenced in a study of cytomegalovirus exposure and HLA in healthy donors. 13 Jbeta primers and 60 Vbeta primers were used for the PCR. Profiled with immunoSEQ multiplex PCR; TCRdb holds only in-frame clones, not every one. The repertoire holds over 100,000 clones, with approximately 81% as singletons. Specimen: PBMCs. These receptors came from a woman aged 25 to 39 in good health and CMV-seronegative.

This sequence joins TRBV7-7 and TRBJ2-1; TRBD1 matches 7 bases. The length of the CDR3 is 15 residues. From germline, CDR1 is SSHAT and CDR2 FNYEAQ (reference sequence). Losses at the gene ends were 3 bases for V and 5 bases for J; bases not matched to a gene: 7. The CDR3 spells CASSFGAGGHNEQFF. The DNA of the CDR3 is TGTGCCAGCAGCTTTGGGGCAGGGGGACACAATGAGCAGTTCTTC. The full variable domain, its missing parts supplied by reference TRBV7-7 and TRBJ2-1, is GAGVSQSPRYKVTKRGQDVTLRCDPISSHATLYWYQQALGQGPEFLTYFNYEAQPDKSGLPSDRFSAERPEGSISTLTIQRTEQRDSAMYRCASSFGAGGHNEQFFGPGTRLTVL.

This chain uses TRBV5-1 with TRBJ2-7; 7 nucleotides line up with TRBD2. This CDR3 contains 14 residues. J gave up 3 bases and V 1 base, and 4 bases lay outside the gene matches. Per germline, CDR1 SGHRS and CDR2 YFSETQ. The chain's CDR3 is CASSLISSGYEQYF. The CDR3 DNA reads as TGCGCCAGCAGCTTGATCTCTAGCGGCTACGAGCAGTACTTC.

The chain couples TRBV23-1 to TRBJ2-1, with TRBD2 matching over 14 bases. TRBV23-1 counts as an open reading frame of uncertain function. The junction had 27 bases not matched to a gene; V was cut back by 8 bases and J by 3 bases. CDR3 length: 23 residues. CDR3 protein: CASPQTSEPGTSGSLVGYNEQFF. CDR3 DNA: TGCGCCAGCCCGCAGACGAGCGAACCTGGGACTAGCGGGAGCTTGGTAGGCTACAATGAGCAGTTCTTC.

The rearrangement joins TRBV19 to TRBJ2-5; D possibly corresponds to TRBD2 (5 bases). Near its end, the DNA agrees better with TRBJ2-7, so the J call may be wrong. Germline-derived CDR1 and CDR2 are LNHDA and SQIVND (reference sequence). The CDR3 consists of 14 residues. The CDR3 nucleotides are TGTGCCAGTAGCACACGGGGAAGCTCCTACGAGCAGTACTTC. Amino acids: CASSTRGSSYEQYF.

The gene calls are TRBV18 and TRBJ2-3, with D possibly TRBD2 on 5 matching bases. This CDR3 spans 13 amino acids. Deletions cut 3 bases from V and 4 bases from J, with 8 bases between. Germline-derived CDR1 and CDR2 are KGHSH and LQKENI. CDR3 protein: CASSPPGSDTQYF. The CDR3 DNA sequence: TGTGCCAGCTCACCTCCGGGGTCAGATACGCAGTATTTT.

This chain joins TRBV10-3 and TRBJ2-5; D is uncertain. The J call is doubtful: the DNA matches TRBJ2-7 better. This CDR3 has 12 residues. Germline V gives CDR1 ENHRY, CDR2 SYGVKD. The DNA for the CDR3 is TGTGCCATCAGGGCGGAAGCAGCCGAGCAGTACTTC. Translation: CAIRAEAAEQYF.

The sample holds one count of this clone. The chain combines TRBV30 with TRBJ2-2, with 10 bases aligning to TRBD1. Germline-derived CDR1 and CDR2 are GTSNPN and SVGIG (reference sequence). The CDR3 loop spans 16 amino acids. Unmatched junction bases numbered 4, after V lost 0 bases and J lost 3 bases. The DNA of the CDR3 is TGTGCCTGGAGTGTGTGGACAGGGGGGGACACCGGGGAGCTGTTTTTT. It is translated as CAWSVWTGGDTGELFF. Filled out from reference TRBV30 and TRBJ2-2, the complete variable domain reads SQTIHQWPATLVQPVGSPLSLECTVEGTSNPNLYWYRQAAGRGLQLLFYSVGIGQISSEVPQNLSASRPQDRQFILSSKKLLLSDSGFYLCAWSVWTGGDTGELFFGEGSRLTVL.

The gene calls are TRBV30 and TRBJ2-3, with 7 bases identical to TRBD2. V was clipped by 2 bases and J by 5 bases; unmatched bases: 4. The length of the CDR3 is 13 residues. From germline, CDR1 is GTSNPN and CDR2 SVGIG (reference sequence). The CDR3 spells CAWSREGLDTQYF. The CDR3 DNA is TGTGCCTGGAGTAGGGAGGGGCTAGATACGCAGTATTTT.

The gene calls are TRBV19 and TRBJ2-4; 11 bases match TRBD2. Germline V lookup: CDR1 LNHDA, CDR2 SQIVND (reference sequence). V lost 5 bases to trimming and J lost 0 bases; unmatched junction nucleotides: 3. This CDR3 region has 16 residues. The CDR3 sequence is CASSPSGRSAKNIQYF. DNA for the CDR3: TGTGCCAGTAGTCCTAGCGGGAGGTCAGCCAAAAACATTCAGTACTTC.

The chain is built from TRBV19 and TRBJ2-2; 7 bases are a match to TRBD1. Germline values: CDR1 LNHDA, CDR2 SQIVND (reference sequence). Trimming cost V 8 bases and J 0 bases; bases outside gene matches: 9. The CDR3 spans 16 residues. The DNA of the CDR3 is TGTGCCAGTGGGATACAGGGGACGACGAACACCGGGGAGCTGTTTTTT. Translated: CASGIQGTTNTGELFF.

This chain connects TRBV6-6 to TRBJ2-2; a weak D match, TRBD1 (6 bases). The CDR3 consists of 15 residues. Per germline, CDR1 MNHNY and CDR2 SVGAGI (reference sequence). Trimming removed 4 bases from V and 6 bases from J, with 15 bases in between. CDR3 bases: TGTGCCAGCAGTTGGACGCGAGGACAGTCCGGGGAGCTGTTTTTT. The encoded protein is CASSWTRGQSGELFF.

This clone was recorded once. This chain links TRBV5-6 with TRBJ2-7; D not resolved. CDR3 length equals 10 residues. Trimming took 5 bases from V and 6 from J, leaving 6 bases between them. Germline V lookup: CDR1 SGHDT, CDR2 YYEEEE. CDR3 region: CASRSFEQYF. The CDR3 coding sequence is TGTGCCAGCAGGAGTTTCGAGCAGTACTTC.

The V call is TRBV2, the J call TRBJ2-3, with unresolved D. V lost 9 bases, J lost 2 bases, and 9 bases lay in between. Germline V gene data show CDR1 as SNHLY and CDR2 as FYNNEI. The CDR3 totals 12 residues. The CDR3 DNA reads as TGTGCCAGTCGGCAGGTCACAGATACGCAGTATTTT. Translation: CASRQVTDTQYF. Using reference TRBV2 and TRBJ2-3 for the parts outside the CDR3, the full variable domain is EPEVTQTPSHQVTQMGQEVILRCVPISNHLYFYWYRQILGQKVEFLVSFYNNEISEKSEIFDDQFSVERPDGSNFTLKIRSTKLEDSAMYFCASRQVTDTQYFGPGTRLTVL.